In its sample, the clone carrying this TCR beta chain was seen many times. Its antigen is not known. The data originate from a study of breast tumors, draining lymph nodes, adjacent tissues. Via MiXCR, TCRdb re-called the multiplex PCR reads, giving one row per CDR3 protein. This sample has approximately 280,000 distinct CDR3 sequences, with more than 30% found just once. Samples came from axillary lymph nodes draining the breast cancer. The CDR3 is made up of 11 amino acids. CDR1 is GTSNPN and CDR2 is SVGIG in the germline V gene (reference sequence). V lost 7 bases and J lost 6, with 12 bases in between. Study results and limitations: Compared with basal-like, luminal-like tumors shared significantly more repertoire with nontumor tissue. Tumor T cell lymph node origin was a supported hypothesis, not proven.

Sequenced material: axillary lymph node tissue. The chain has TRBV30 and TRBJ1-2, with a weak D call TRBD1 (5 bases). The sequence was collected from a female donor with breast cancer. Some clones in this sample may be carry-over from other donors' samples. The CDR3 spells CAYPPTDGYTF. CDR3 sequence (DNA): TGTGCCTACCCCCCGACAGATGGCTACACCTTC.